What follows is one TCR beta chain and its context. Libraries were prepared by immunoSEQ multiplex PCR; TCRdb keeps only in-frame clonotypes and omits some of them. The data contain around 40,000 clones, about nine tenths of them seen just once; the ten biggest clones take up around a quarter. The entry originates in a study of T cell changes during pregnancy in multiple sclerosis. Germline V gene lookup returns CDR1 MNHEY and CDR2 SMNVEV (reference sequence). V was pared by 4 bases and J by 8 bases, with 6 bases between. This CDR3 region has 11 residues. The chain has TRBV27 and TRBJ2-1, with D tentatively TRBD2 (6 bases). The starting material was CD8+ T cells from peripheral blood mononuclear cells, obtained before pregnancy. This receptor was identified in a female donor with multiple sclerosis, enrolled in a pregnancy study. Here the CDR3 reads CASSWGDEQFF. In nucleotides, the CDR3 is TGTGCCAGCAGTTGGGGGGATGAGCAGTTCTTC.